Presented here are 27 T cell receptor beta chains from one specimen sequenced in a study of memory CD4+ T cells and cytomegalovirus serostatus. Clones were read by immunoSEQ multiplex PCR, and TCRdb kept only the in-frame ones, dropping some. This sample has some 50,000 clones, with around 77% found just once. The sort gate was single viable CD3+CD4+CD8-CD45RO+ cells for memory CD4+ T cells. Specimen: memory CD4+ T cells from blood. The source of these receptors is an adult in good health and CMV-seronegative.

This chain links TRBV28 with TRBJ1-6; D gene uncertain. Per germline, CDR1 MDHEN and CDR2 SYDVKM. There are 11 residues in the CDR3. Trimming took off 4 bases at V and 14 bases at J, with 9 bases between the two ends. CDR3: CASSSAVTLHF. CDR3 nucleotides: TGTGCCAGCAGTTCTGCCGTGACCCTCCACTTT.

This clone was seen repeatedly, ten times or more. The chain couples TRBV6-4 to TRBJ2-1; 13 nucleotides align to TRBD2. The germline gives CDR1 MRHNA, CDR2 SNTAGT. This CDR3 spans 17 amino acids. Trimming removed 0 bases from V and 6 bases from J; junction bases left unmatched: 5. The DNA for the CDR3 is TGTGCCAGCAGTGACTCTTTCGGGACTAGCGGGGCCAATGAGCAGTTCTTC. Its protein product is CASSDSFGTSGANEQFF.

This clone came up a few times. The CDR3 spells CASSVQGGNQPQHF. The CDR3 DNA sequence: TGTGCCAGCAGTGTACAGGGTGGCAATCAGCCCCAGCATTTT. The chain carries TRBV6-1 and TRBJ1-5; weak D call: TRBD1 (6 bases). Trimming removed 4 bases from V and 2 bases from J, with 9 bases in between. In germline, CDR1 is MNHNS, CDR2 SASEGT. The CDR3 covers 14 residues.

The chain combines TRBV6-5 with TRBJ1-6; TRBD1 matches 9 bases. Germline V gene lookup returns CDR1 MNHEY and CDR2 SVGAGI. The junction had 9 bases not matched to a gene; V was cut back by 4 bases and J by 8 bases. The CDR3 totals 16 residues. The DNA of the CDR3 is TGTGCCAGCAGTTTGAGGGCCGGACAGGGGCATTCACCCCTCCACTTT. Amino acids: CASSLRAGQGHSPLHF.

The chain links TRBV5-4 to TRBJ1-1; D gene unclear. Trimming left V 3 bases short and J 7 bases short, with 19 bases between. CDR1 SGHNT and CDR2 YYREEE come from the germline V gene (reference sequence). The CDR3 runs 15 residues. The CDR3 protein is CASSSVTGKIGEAFF. CDR3 bases: TGTGCCAGCAGCTCCGTCACCGGGAAAATCGGTGAAGCTTTCTTT.

This chain connects TRBV11-2 to TRBJ2-1, with TRBD2 matching over 9 bases. After removal of 4 bases from V and 6 bases from J, the junction contained 7 bases not matched to a gene. CDR1 and CDR2 from the germline V gene are SGHAT and FQNNGV. This CDR3 region has 15 residues. CDR3 DNA: TGTGCCAGCAGCTCCTCCGGCGGGAGGGCCAATGAGCAGTTCTTC. Amino acids: CASSSSGGRANEQFF.

The V and J genes are TRBV28 and TRBJ1-2, with TRBD1 identical over 7 bases. CDR1 MDHEN and CDR2 SYDVKM come from the germline V gene. Trimming cost V 5 bases and J 5 bases; bases outside gene matches: 2. This CDR3 contains 12 residues. For the CDR3, the DNA is TGTGCCAGCAGTAGCAGGGGGTATGGCTACACCTTC. This gives the protein CASSSRGYGYTF.

The genes are TRBV19 and TRBJ1-1; perhaps TRBD1 as D (5 bases). The CDR3 is made up of 14 amino acids. Germline lookup yields CDR1 LNHDA and CDR2 SQIVND (reference sequence). The germline V and J ends were trimmed by 1 base and 6 bases, with 12 bases remaining between them. In DNA form, the CDR3 reads TGTGCCAGTAGTATAGGGGACCGGAGAGCTGAAGCTTTCTTT. This encodes CASSIGDRRAEAFF. Full variable domain (outside the CDR3, taken from reference TRBV19 and TRBJ1-1): DGGITQSPKYLFRKEGQNVTLSCEQNLNHDAMYWYRQDPGQGLRLIYYSQIVNDFQKGDIAEGYSVSREKKESFPLTVTSAQKNPTAFYLCASSIGDRRAEAFFGQGTRLTVV.

The sample holds a few counts of this clone. The gene calls are TRBV2 and TRBJ1-2, with 7 bases that match TRBD1. With V trimmed by 8 bases and J by 1 base, 7 bases remained unmatched. Germline V CDR1 and CDR2: SNHLY, FYNNEI. There are 14 residues in the CDR3. The CDR3 coding sequence is TGTGCCAGCCTCGCACAGGGGTATAACTATGGCTACACCTTC. It codes for CASLAQGYNYGYTF.

The genes are TRBV5-4 and TRBJ1-4, with unresolved D. The germline CDR1 and CDR2 sequences are SGHNT and YYREEE (reference sequence). The CDR3 is made up of 16 amino acids. Trimming left V 4 bases short and J 2 bases short, with 15 bases between. CDR3 region: CASSPESVSTNEKLFF. For the CDR3, the DNA is TGTGCCAGCAGCCCCGAGTCAGTGTCTACTAATGAAAAACTGTTTTTT. The whole variable domain, remainder taken from reference TRBV5-4 and TRBJ1-4, is ETGVTQSPTHLIKTRGQQVTLRCSSQSGHNTVSWYQQALGQGPQFIFQYYREEENGRGNFPPRFSGLQFPNYSSELNVNALELDDSALYLCASSPESVSTNEKLFFGSGTQLSVL.

The chain has TRBV5-1 and TRBJ1-5; the D is unclear. The V gene's germline CDR1 is SGHRS and CDR2 YFSETQ. Trimming stripped 0 bases from V and 9 bases from J, with 10 bases between. The CDR3 length is 13 residues. The CDR3 coding sequence is TGCGCCAGCAGCTTGGAGACTGGGAGGCCCCAGCATTTT. Its translation: CASSLETGRPQHF.

Here the CDR3 DNA reads TGTGCCAGCAGCTTGGGTTTTGGCGGGGGCTACAATGAGCAGTTCTTC. The encoded protein is CASSLGFGGGYNEQFF. J is TRBJ2-1 and V is TRBV7-9, with 7 bases aligning to TRBD2. V was clipped by 3 bases and J by 3 bases; unmatched bases: 8. This CDR3 contains 16 residues. In germline, CDR1 is SEHNR, CDR2 FQNEAQ (reference sequence).

The chain has TRBV28 and TRBJ1-2; 9 bases line up with TRBD1. V lost 6 bases to trimming and J lost 4 bases; unmatched junction nucleotides: 9. The CDR3 is 15 residues long. Germline CDR1 is MDHEN and CDR2 is SYDVKM. The CDR3 region is CASSTPPDRGYGYTF. The CDR3 DNA reads as TGTGCCAGCAGCACTCCCCCGGACAGGGGCTATGGCTACACCTTC.

The rearrangement links TRBV6-6 to TRBJ2-2; D tentatively fits TRBD1 or TRBD2 (6 bases each). Germline CDR1 MNHNY, CDR2 SVGAGI (reference sequence). The V end was cut by 10 bases, the J end by 1 base, with 16 bases between. This CDR3 comprises 15 residues. CDR3 sequence reads: CATQGTGVNTGELFF. The CDR3 DNA reads as TGTGCCACCCAGGGGACTGGCGTGAACACCGGGGAGCTGTTTTTT.

The CDR3 sequence: CASSDVTGPNTEAFF. The DNA for the CDR3 is TGTGCCAGCAGTGACGTAACAGGGCCTAACACTGAAGCTTTCTTT. The chain uses TRBV25-1 and TRBJ1-1; D perhaps matches TRBD1 (6 bases). The CDR3 contains 15 residues. Germline V gives CDR1 MGHDK, CDR2 SYGVNS. Trimming removed 3 bases at V and 2 bases at J, with 13 bases between.

This clone was seen only a few times. CDR3 protein: CARINQQGNEQYF. CDR3 DNA sequence: TGTGCCAGGATTAATCAACAGGGTAACGAGCAGTACTTC. The chain uses TRBV2 and TRBJ2-7, with D maybe TRBD1 (6 bases). The CDR3 runs 13 residues. V was trimmed by 9 bases and J by 5 bases, leaving 17 bases between them. CDR1 is SNHLY, CDR2 FYNNEI, per germline.

The chain has TRBV4-2 and TRBJ1-6; D unresolved. The CDR3 runs 14 residues. Deletions cut 0 bases from V and 11 bases from J, with 11 bases between. Germline V CDR1 and CDR2: LGHNA, YNFKEQ. CDR3 nucleotide sequence: TGTGCCAGCAGCCAAGACGGCCTTAAGACACCCCTCCACTTT. Its translation is CASSQDGLKTPLHF.

J is TRBJ2-6 and V is TRBV7-2; 13 bases are shared with TRBD2. Per germline, CDR1 SGHTA and CDR2 FQGNSA. The V and J ends lost 5 bases and 0 bases, in that order; junction bases with no gene match: 1. The length of the CDR3 is 17 residues. Written as DNA, the CDR3 is TGTGCCAGCAGCGGGACTAGCGGGATCTCTGGGGCCAACGTCCTGACTTTC. Translating it yields CASSGTSGISGANVLTF.

This clone has a single count. The rearrangement uses TRBV5-1 and TRBJ2-2, with D unclear. The CDR3 runs to 16 residues. The ends were cut back, 4 bases at V and 6 bases at J, with 19 bases in the middle. Germline V CDR1 and CDR2: SGHRS, YFSETQ. The CDR3 DNA is TGCGCCAGCAGCCCCCAGGTACGAGTTTTCGCCGGGGAGCTGTTTTTT. This encodes CASSPQVRVFAGELFF.

The gene calls are TRBV6-6 and TRBJ2-2; D might be TRBD1 (5 bases). CDR3 length: 13 amino acids. CDR1 and CDR2 from the germline V gene are MNHNY and SVGAGI (reference sequence). V dropped 5 bases and J dropped 6 bases, with 10 bases sitting between them. The DNA for the CDR3 is TGTGCCAGCAGTGTCAGGGTTGCCGGGGAGCTGTTTTTT. The encoded protein is CASSVRVAGELFF.

The V and J genes are TRBV4-3 and TRBJ2-1, with a possible D match to TRBD1 (5 bases). CDR3 length: 14 amino acids. CDR1 is LGHNA and CDR2 is YSLEER in the germline V gene. V was clipped by 1 base and J by 8 bases, with 12 bases between them. This CDR3 reads CASSQGLRADEQFF. The CDR3 DNA reads TGCGCCAGCAGCCAAGGTCTCAGGGCTGATGAGCAGTTCTTC.

The CDR3 bases are TGTGCCACAGGGACTCGACGCAATGAGCAGTTCTTC. It specifies CATGTRRNEQFF. The chain combines TRBV27 with TRBJ2-1, with a possible D match to TRBD2 (6 bases). CDR3 length equals 12 residues. V gave up 10 bases and J gave up 6 bases, with 13 bases separating them. Germline V CDR1 and CDR2: MNHEY, SMNVEV (reference sequence).

The chain couples TRBV11-3 to TRBJ1-1; 7 nucleotides match TRBD1. This CDR3 is built from 14 residues. Germline V gene sequence: CDR1 SGHNT, CDR2 YENEEA. V gave up 6 bases and J gave up 1 base; unmatched junction bases: 5. CDR3 in DNA: TGTGCCAGCAGAACAGGGGTGGGGAACACTGAAGCTTTCTTT. The encoded protein is CASRTGVGNTEAFF. The full variable domain, completed using reference TRBV11-3 and TRBJ1-1, is EAGVVQSPRYKIIEKKQPVAFWCNPISGHNTLYWYLQNLGQGPELLIRYENEEAVDDSQLPKDRFSAERLKGVDSTLKIQPAELGDSAVYLCASRTGVGNTEAFFGQGTRLTVV.

The CDR3 loop is CASSKVGSYEQYF. In DNA form, the CDR3 reads TGTGCCAGCAGTAAAGTTGGCTCCTACGAGCAGTACTTC. The V and J genes are TRBV25-1 and TRBJ2-7; D is unresolved. The germline V and J ends were trimmed by 5 bases and 0 bases, with 8 bases remaining between them. The length of the CDR3 is 13 residues. Germline CDR1 MGHDK, CDR2 SYGVNS.

The chain links TRBV5-1 to TRBJ2-3; 8 bases are shared with TRBD1. J lost 3 bases, V lost 4 bases, and 4 bases had no gene match. The CDR3 contains 14 residues. From germline, CDR1 is SGHRS and CDR2 YFSETQ. CDR3 DNA sequence: TGCGCCAGCAGCATCGGACAGGGTACAGATACGCAGTATTTT. This codes for CASSIGQGTDTQYF.

This chain's CDR3 is CASSSLLGGGAYEQYF. DNA for the CDR3: TGTGCCAGCAGCTCCCTTTTGGGCGGGGGGGCGTACGAGCAGTACTTC. This chain links TRBV7-2 with TRBJ2-7; 9 bases are shared with TRBD2. The CDR3 loop spans 16 amino acids. Germline values: CDR1 SGHTA, CDR2 FQGNSA. V lost 4 bases and J lost 4; bases outside the gene matches: 11.

The genes are TRBV11-2 and TRBJ1-1; D might be TRBD1 (5 bases). This CDR3 spans 14 amino acids. Germline V gene sequence: CDR1 SGHAT, CDR2 FQNNGV. V was pared by 5 bases and J by 4 bases, with 14 bases between. The CDR3 DNA reads TGTGCCAGCAGCCCATTCGGGGGGTTCACTGAAGCTTTCTTT. Translating it yields CASSPFGGFTEAFF.